This TCR beta chain was found in a study of T cell repertoires in cytomegalovirus infection. In the study overall: Based on public TCR beta signatures, there were indications of CMV infection and of a matching HLA type. General study points: Summed frequency of shared TCR beta families picked out CMV carriers who also had the relevant HLA. The ex vivo response showed dominance by HLA-C-restricted CMV-specific TCR beta clonotypes.

The V and J ends lost 6 bases and 5 bases respectively, with 8 bases between them. The CDR3 covers 13 residues. TCRdb reprocessed the reads with MiXCR, giving one entry per CDR3 protein. The sample lists 300,000 to 400,000 distinct CDR3 sequences, 18% occurring once. This clonotype has a handful of counts. The target antigen is unknown. The sequencing input was PBMCs. This receptor was identified in a human donor in good health (CMV status not recorded). Some clones in this sample may be carry-over from other donors' samples. The genes are TRBV12-3 or TRBV12-4 and TRBJ1-6; D is unresolved. DNA for the CDR3: TGTGCCAGCAGCCGACTTAATAATTCACCCCTCCACTTT. Amino acids: CASSRLNNSPLHF.